This TCR beta chain was recorded in a study of CD8+ T cells in alopecia areata. Treatment of the sample: oral pan-JAK inhibitor, 5-10 mg twice daily. This clone was seen just once. After isolation, RNA underwent reverse transcription to generate cDNA as the sequencing template. Clones were sequenced by immunoSEQ multiplex PCR, and TCRdb holds only the in-frame ones, with some missing. This sample has about 250,000 clones, with 60% found just once. The germline V and J ends were trimmed by 5 bases and 8 bases, with 19 bases remaining between them. This CDR3 spans 15 amino acids. Germline values: CDR1 SEHNR, CDR2 FQNEAQ (reference sequence).

This sequence originates from a human donor with alopecia areata. The V and J genes are TRBV7-9 and TRBJ2-4; possible D gene TRBD2, 5 bases. Sequencing was performed on CD4+ T cells sorted from blood, taken at approximately week 52, from a patient treated with tofacitinib. Here the CDR3 reads CASSTRDFPRDIQYF. For the CDR3, the DNA is TGTGCCAGCAGCACCCGGGATTTTCCTAGGGACATTCAGTACTTC.